These 7 T cell receptor beta chains originate from one sample sequenced in a study of liver allograft versus peripheral blood T cells. On the study more broadly: A comparison was made between T cell receptor repertoires in transplanted livers and those in recipients' peripheral blood.

TCRdb reanalysed the reads using MiXCR and keeps one entry per CDR3 protein. The sample yields more than 9,000 distinct CDR3 sequences, approximately 19% seen once. These receptors were collected from a human patient who had a liver transplant. The T cells may partly be graft donor cells.

By sample share, this clonotype is medium-sized. V and J are TRBV6-1 and TRBJ1-2; D call uncertain. This CDR3 has 12 residues. V was cut by 8 bases and J by 4 bases, with 11 bases left in between. Germline loops: CDR1 MNHNS, CDR2 SASEGT. CDR3 sequence reads: CASSRETYGYTF. CDR3 sequence (DNA): TGTGCCAGCTCCCGGGAAACCTATGGCTACACCTTC.

V usage is TRBV5-4 and J usage is TRBJ1-2; D is unresolved. The CDR3 consists of 15 residues. Germline V gene data show CDR1 as SGHNT and CDR2 as YYREEE (reference sequence). V was shortened by 1 base and J by 8 bases, with 18 bases between the two germline ends. CDR3 DNA: TGTGCCAGCAGCTTGCCCTCAGGCTCTGCCGGGGGCTACACCTTC. Translated, it gives CASSLPSGSAGGYTF.

The V and J genes are TRBV10-1 and TRBJ1-1; a weak D match, TRBD1 (5 bases). Germline V gene sequence: CDR1 WNHNN, CDR2 SYGVQD (reference sequence). V was trimmed by 0 bases and J by 1 base, leaving 6 bases between them. This CDR3 region has 14 residues. CDR3 in amino acids: CASSESGGNTEAFF. As DNA, the CDR3 is TGCGCCAGCAGTGAGTCGGGGGGGAACACTGAAGCTTTCTTT.

This clonotype was seen more than once but under ten times. The rearrangement joins TRBV10-3 to TRBJ1-5, with TRBD1 matching 10 bases. This CDR3 has 16 residues. Looked up from germline, CDR1 is ENHRY and CDR2 is SYGVKD. The J segment lost 3 bases and the V segment lost 3 bases, leaving 5 bases of the junction unmatched. CDR3 bases: TGTGCCATCAGTGACCGGGACAGGGGTGTCAATCAGCCCCAGCATTTT. Protein: CAISDRDRGVNQPQHF.

This clonotype has only a few counts. J is TRBJ2-7 and V is TRBV5-4; a weak D match, TRBD2 (5 bases). Germline assignment: CDR1 SGHNT and CDR2 YYREEE (reference sequence). The CDR3 contains 15 residues. The V and J ends lost 4 bases and 2 bases respectively, with 16 bases between them. In DNA, the CDR3 is TGTGCCAGCAGCCTCAAAACGGGGTTAACCTACGAGCAGTACTTC. As protein: CASSLKTGLTYEQYF.

The rearrangement links TRBV6-5 to TRBJ2-7; 7 nucleotides align to TRBD1. Germline CDR1 MNHEY, CDR2 SVGAGI. The CDR3 sequence is 13 residues long. Germline trimming cut 7 bases from V and 6 bases from J; bases unmatched to any gene: 9. The CDR3 protein is CASTGQTLGEQYF. The CDR3 DNA is TGTGCCAGCACGGGACAGACTTTGGGCGAGCAGTACTTC.

This clonotype was detected ten times or more. The V gene is TRBV6-1, the J gene TRBJ1-4, with D possibly matching TRBD1 (6 bases). This CDR3 is built from 15 residues. Deletions cut 8 bases from V and 0 bases from J, with 13 bases between. CDR1 is MNHNS, CDR2 SASEGT, per germline. The CDR3 spells CASGGAGSTNEKLFF. CDR3 DNA: TGTGCCAGCGGGGGGGCAGGCTCAACTAATGAAAAACTGTTTTTT.